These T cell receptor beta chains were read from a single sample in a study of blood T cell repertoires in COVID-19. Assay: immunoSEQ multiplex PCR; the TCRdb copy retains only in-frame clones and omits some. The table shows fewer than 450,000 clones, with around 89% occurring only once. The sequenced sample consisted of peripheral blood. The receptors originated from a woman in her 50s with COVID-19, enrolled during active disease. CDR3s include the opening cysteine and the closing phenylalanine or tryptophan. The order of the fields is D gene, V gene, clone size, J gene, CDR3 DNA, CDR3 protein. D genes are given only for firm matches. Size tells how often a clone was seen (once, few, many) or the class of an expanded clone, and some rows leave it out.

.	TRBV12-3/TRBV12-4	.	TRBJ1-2	TGTGCCAGCAGTTTAGTACAGAACTATGGCTACACCTTC	CASSLVQNYGYTF
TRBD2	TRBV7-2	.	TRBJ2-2	TGTGCCAGCAGCAGAGCCCCTAGCGGGGGAGCCGGGGAGCTGTTTTTT	CASSRAPSGGAGELFF
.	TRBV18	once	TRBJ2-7	TGTGCCAGCTCACCACCACGGCAGGGATCGCGAGAGCAGTACTTC	CASSPPRQGSREQYF
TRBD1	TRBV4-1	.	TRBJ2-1	TGCGCCAGCAGCCAAGCCCTGACAGGGAATGAGCAGTTCTTC	CASSQALTGNEQFF
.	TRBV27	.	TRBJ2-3	TGTGCCAGCAAGCTCAGGGAGGGGGTCCGGTTAGATACGCAGTATTTT	CASKLREGVRLDTQYF
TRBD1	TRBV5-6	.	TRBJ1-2	TGTGCCAGCAGCTTTCTTGAGACAGGGGTCTATGGCTACACCTTC	CASSFLETGVYGYTF
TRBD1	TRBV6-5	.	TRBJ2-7	TGTGCCAGCAGTAGCCGGACAGGGACCTACGAGCAGTACTTC	CASSSRTGTYEQYF
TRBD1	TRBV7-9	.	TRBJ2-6	TGTGCCAGCAGTTCCGGGACAGGGCATCGCTCTGGGGCCAACGTCCTGACTTTC	CASSSGTGHRSGANVLTF
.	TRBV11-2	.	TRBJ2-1	TGTGCCAGCAGCTTAGATGCCCAGGTTCGGAATGAGCAGTTCTTC	CASSLDAQVRNEQFF
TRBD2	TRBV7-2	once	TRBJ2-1	TGTGCCAGCAGCCCGCAGCGGGGGAGGGGTGATGAGCAGTTCTTC	CASSPQRGRGDEQFF
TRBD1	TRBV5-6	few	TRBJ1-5	TGTGCCAGCAGCCTCGGGACAGGGGTTTTACAGCCCCAGCATTTT	CASSLGTGVLQPQHF
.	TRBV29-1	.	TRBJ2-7	TGCAGCGTTGAAGAAGGGGCAGAGCAGTACTTC	CSVEEGAEQYF
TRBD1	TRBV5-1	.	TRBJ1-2	TGCGCCAGCAGCTTTAACACAGGGGGCGGTTATGGCTACACCTTC	CASSFNTGGGYGYTF
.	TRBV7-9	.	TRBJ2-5	TGTGCCAGCAGCTTGCGGCCCGCGGAAGAGACCCAGTACTTC	CASSLRPAEETQYF
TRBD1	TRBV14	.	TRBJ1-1	TGTGCCAGCAGCCTTTTCGGACAGGGGAATACTGAAGCTTTCTTT	CASSLFGQGNTEAFF
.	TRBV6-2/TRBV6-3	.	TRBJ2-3	TGTGCCAGCAGTTGGGTAGCGGTCACAGATACGCAGTATTTT	CASSWVAVTDTQYF
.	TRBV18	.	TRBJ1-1	TGTGCCAGCTCACCCATACAGGGATCCTCGAACACTGAAGCTTTCTTT	CASSPIQGSSNTEAFF
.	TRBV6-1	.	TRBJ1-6	TGTGCCAGCAGTGAAGCCGGGGGGGTAGATTCACCCCTCCACTTT	CASSEAGGVDSPLHF
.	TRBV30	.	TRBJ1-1	TGTGCCTGGAGTGTAGCGGGGAGGAACACTGAAGCTTTCTTT	CAWSVAGRNTEAFF
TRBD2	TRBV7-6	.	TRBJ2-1	TGTGCCAGCAGCTTAGCCCAGGGCGGGGGGGCAGGAGAGCAGTTCTTC	CASSLAQGGGAGEQFF
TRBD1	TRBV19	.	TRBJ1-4	TGTGCCAGTAGTCTACAGATAAGACAGGGAGAAGGTGAAAAACTGTTTTTT	CASSLQIRQGEGEKLFF
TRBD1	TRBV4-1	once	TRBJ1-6	TGCGCCAGCAGCCAAGATCAGGGGGGCGCCCAGAATTCACCCCTCCACTTT	CASSQDQGGAQNSPLHF
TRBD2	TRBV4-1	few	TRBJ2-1	TGCGCCAGCACTTCGACGGGGGGCTCCTACAATGAGCAGTTCTTC	CASTSTGGSYNEQFF
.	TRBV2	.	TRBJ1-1	TGTGCCAGCAGTGATGAAGCCTACCCGAACACTGAAGCTTTCTTT	CASSDEAYPNTEAFF
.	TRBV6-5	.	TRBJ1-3	TGTGCCAGCAGTTACTCAAGGGGATCTGGAAACACCATATATTTT	CASSYSRGSGNTIYF
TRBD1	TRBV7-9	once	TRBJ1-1	TGTGCCAGCAGCCACAGGGGGAACACTGAAGCTTTCTTT	CASSHRGNTEAFF
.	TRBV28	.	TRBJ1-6	TGTGCCAGCAGTTCACATGGAGGGATTAATTCCTATAATTCACCCCTCCACTTT	CASSSHGGINSYNSPLHF
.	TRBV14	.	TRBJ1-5	TGTGCCAGCAGCCAACCGCCTGGGAGACAGCCCCAGCATTTT	CASSQPPGRQPQHF
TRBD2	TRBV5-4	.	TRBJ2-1	TGTGCCAGCAGCTTAACTAGCGGGGGAAGATCCTACAATGAGCAGTTCTTC	CASSLTSGGRSYNEQFF
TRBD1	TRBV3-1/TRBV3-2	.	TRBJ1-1	TGTGCCAGCAGCCAAGAAACAGGGGAGAACACTGAAGCTTTCTTT	CASSQETGENTEAFF
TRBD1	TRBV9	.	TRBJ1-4	TGTGCCAGCAGCGTATCCGGGACAGGGGCTGAAAAACTGTTTTTT	CASSVSGTGAEKLFF
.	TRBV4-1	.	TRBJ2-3	TGCGCCAGCGCGAGGGGGGGGAACACAGATACGCAGTATTTT	CASARGGNTDTQYF
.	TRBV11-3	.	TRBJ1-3	TGTGCCAGCAGCCTCCCCCGGCCAGGGGCTGGAAACACCATATATTTT	CASSLPRPGAGNTIYF
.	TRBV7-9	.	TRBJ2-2	TGTGCCAGCAGCTTCTTTCGGCAGGGCGGGGAGCTGTTTTTT	CASSFFRQGGELFF
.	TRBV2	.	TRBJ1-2	TGTGCCAGGAGCTGGGGAGGAGGGGATTATGGCTACACCTTC	CARSWGGGDYGYTF
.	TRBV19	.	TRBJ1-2	TGTGCCAGTAGTATAACGACATCCGGCTACACCTTC	CASSITTSGYTF